This T cell receptor (beta chain) appears in the sequencing data of a study of cytomegalovirus exposure and HLA in healthy donors. Study-wide background: T cells numbering around 180 million yielded roughly 120 million unique TCR beta sequences in an earlier analysis. General study findings and limits: The authors later linked a missense DCLRE1C variant to TCR beta V- and J-gene trimming. Accurate prediction of most subjects' HLA-A and HLA-B alleles from TCR beta sequences was reported.

As concerns this clone: What it binds is not known.

Researchers ran the PCR with 60 Vbeta and 13 Jbeta primers. Profiling relied on immunoSEQ multiplex PCR, and the TCRdb table lists in-frame clones only, not all of them. In the table there are roughly 78,000 clones, under 70% of which are singletons. CDR1 is MNHEY and CDR2 is SMNVEV in the germline V gene (reference sequence). The CDR3 loop spans 17 amino acids. V lost 2 bases and J lost 1, with 16 bases in between. The V call is TRBV27, the J call TRBJ2-3; the D gene is possibly TRBD2 (6 bases). This receptor was taken from a man in his thirties or forties in good health and CMV-seropositive. Source material: PBMCs. The CDR3, as DNA: TGTGCCAGCAGTTTAGTCGGACCCCCGGGGGGCACAGATACGCAGTATTTT. This codes for CASSLVGPPGGTDTQYF.